The 5 T cell receptor beta chains given below trace back to one sample, sequenced in a study of beta chain features in type 1 diabetes. Reverse transcription of all isolated RNA meant that expressed TCRB transcripts were sequenced. Repertoires were generated with immunoSEQ multiplex PCR, while TCRdb's copy carries only in-frame clones and drops some. The top ten hold approximately 0.087% of the sample, which has hundreds of thousands of clones, 15% to 18% seen once. Sequenced material: naive CD4+ T cells from blood. These receptors were taken from a man aged 18 to 35 in good health.

This rearrangement joins TRBV29-1 to TRBJ1-3; D is perhaps TRBD1 (6 bases). The CDR3 length is 12 residues. Germline CDR1 is SQVTM and CDR2 is ANQGSEA. V was shortened by 7 bases and J by 0 bases, with 7 bases between the two germline ends. CDR3 residues: CSADSSGNTIYF. DNA of the CDR3: TGCAGCGCGGACAGCTCTGGAAACACCATATATTTT.

This clone was seen a handful of times. This sequence joins TRBV7-2 and TRBJ2-5; 10 nucleotides line up with TRBD1. V was clipped by 5 bases and J by 6 bases; unmatched bases: 9. This CDR3 spans 15 amino acids. Germline V gives CDR1 SGHTA, CDR2 FQGNSA. DNA for the CDR3: TGTGCCAGCAGCCTGCGGGACAGGGGTCGGCAGACCCAGTACTTC. Protein product: CASSLRDRGRQTQYF.

This chain uses TRBV5-1 with TRBJ1-5; TRBD1 matches at 10 bases. Germline CDR1 reads SGHRS; CDR2 reads YFSETQ. V trimming: 5 bases; J trimming: 5 bases; junction bases outside the gene matches: 4. The CDR3 has 14 residues. The CDR3 sequence: CASRTGTGDQPQHF. CDR3 bases: TGCGCCAGCAGAACCGGGACAGGGGATCAGCCCCAGCATTTT.

This clone turned up a few times. The chain carries TRBV18 and TRBJ2-4; D unclear. This CDR3 is 16 amino acids long. V lost 3 bases and J lost 0, with 12 bases in between. Germline V CDR1 and CDR2: KGHSH, LQKENI. This CDR3 is CASSPMSQLAKNIQYF. The CDR3 bases are TGTGCCAGCTCACCTATGTCGCAGCTAGCCAAAAACATTCAGTACTTC.

The V gene is TRBV5-1, the J gene TRBJ2-1; 8 bases are shared with TRBD1. CDR1 SGHRS and CDR2 YFSETQ come from the germline V gene. CDR3 length: 15 amino acids. J lost 0 bases, V lost 2 bases, and 1 base had no gene match. In DNA, the CDR3 is TGCGCCAGCAGCTTTACAGGGGGCTCCTACAATGAGCAGTTCTTC. Its translation: CASSFTGGSYNEQFF. Together with reference TRBV5-1 and TRBJ2-1, the CDR3 gives the full variable domain: KAGVTQTPRYLIKTRGQQVTLSCSPISGHRSVSWYQQTPGQGLQFLFEYFSETQRNKGNFPGRFSGRQFSNSRSEMNVSTLELGDSALYLCASSFTGGSYNEQFFGPGTRLTVL.